This T cell receptor beta chain is from a study of cytomegalovirus exposure and HLA in healthy donors. General study findings and limits: With DRB1 most and HLA-C fewest, TCR association rates differed between HLA loci in a later analysis. Rarity marked most TCR sequences, yet some public TCRs occurred in many donors. The study put about 180 TCR beta chains on its list as cytomegalovirus-associated.

With regard to this clone: The antigen remains unidentified.

The CDR3 spans 16 residues. In germline, CDR1 is SGHRS, CDR2 YFSETQ. The trim removed 0 bases at V and 1 base at J, leaving 1 base unmatched. The primer mix had 60 Vbeta and 13 Jbeta primers. Some clones are missing from TCRdb's copy, which holds only in-frame ones; the method was immunoSEQ multiplex PCR. The sample yields roughly 50,000 clones, just under 75% seen once. The sequenced sample was PBMCs. The gene calls are TRBV5-1 and TRBJ2-2; 9 bases align to TRBD1. This receptor was obtained from a man aged 25-45 years in good health and CMV-seropositive. DNA of the CDR3: TGCGCCAGCAGCTTGGGGGGACAGGGGAACACCGGGGAGCTGTTTTTT. Encoded protein: CASSLGGQGNTGELFF.